A single sample gave rise to the 19 T cell receptor beta chains below, sequenced in a study of early T cells in non-severe SARS-CoV-2 infection. MiXCR was run by TCRdb on the 5' RACE reads, yielding one entry per CDR3 protein. The repertoire has fewer than 85,000 distinct CDR3 sequences, around a sixth of them found once; the top ten carry more than 10%. The sequenced material came from whole blood. The receptors derive from an adult who was a healthcare worker with PCR-confirmed SARS-CoV-2 infection or an uninfected control (not recorded which).

This clonotype has a handful of counts. One end of the junction fails to match germline, which may point to a read error. The chain combines TRBV3-1 with TRBJ1-4; no clear D gene. The CDR3 is 16 residues long. From germline, CDR1 is LGHDT and CDR2 YNNKEL (reference sequence). DNA for the CDR3: TGTGCCAGCAGCTTACAAAGGGAGGTTCGACGAGAAAAACTTTTTTTT. Protein sequence: CASSLQREVRREKLFF.

In the case of this clonotype: A single base separates this from a much larger clone, so it may be a read error. V gene TRBV11-1 combines with J gene TRBJ2-5; 11 bases agree with TRBD2. Unmatched junction bases numbered 7, after V lost 1 base and J lost 3 bases. The CDR3 has 17 residues. Germline V lookup: CDR1 SGHAT, CDR2 FQDESV (reference sequence). CDR3 residues: CASSLDTGLAEKETQYF. CDR3 nucleotide sequence: TGTGCCAGCAGCTTAGACACGGGACTAGCGGAAAAAGAGACCCAGTACTTC.

The chain is built from TRBV10-3 and TRBJ2-7; tentative D call: TRBD2 (6 bases). CDR1 is ENHRY and CDR2 is SYGVKD in the germline V gene. Trimming removed 2 bases at V and 3 bases at J, with 14 bases between. The CDR3 has 15 amino acids. CDR3 DNA: TGTGCCATCAGTGAGGCTGGTAGCGGTATCTACGAGCAGTACTTC. It is translated as CAISEAGSGIYEQYF.

J is TRBJ2-7 and V is TRBV29-1, with 11 bases fitting TRBD2. CDR3 length: 18 residues. J gave up 1 base and V 5 bases, and 16 bases lay outside the gene matches. Germline V gene data show CDR1 as SQVTM and CDR2 as ANQGSEA. CDR3 region: CSVSSVNSGRGRSYEQYF. The CDR3 region has the DNA TGCAGCGTTTCCTCCGTGAATAGCGGGAGGGGTAGATCCTACGAGCAGTACTTC.

This rearrangement joins TRBV29-1 to TRBJ2-7, with D possibly called TRBD1 or TRBD2 (5 bases each). The length of the CDR3 is 13 residues. Germline assignment: CDR1 SQVTM and CDR2 ANQGSEA. Deletions cut 6 bases from V and 5 bases from J, with 17 bases between. Here the CDR3 reads CSVLLRDVDEQYF. DNA of the CDR3: TGCAGCGTGCTACTCCGGGACGTGGACGAGCAGTACTTC.

This clonotype was seen a handful of times. The chain joins TRBV2 to TRBJ2-7, with D tentatively TRBD1 (5 bases). The ends were cut back, 7 bases at V and 0 bases at J, with 13 bases in the middle. Germline assignment: CDR1 SNHLY and CDR2 FYNNEI. This CDR3 comprises 14 residues. The CDR3 loop is CASIRTLRSYEQYF. DNA of the CDR3: TGTGCCAGCATCCGGACACTACGCTCCTACGAGCAGTACTTC.

This clonotype was seen ten or more times. This chain connects TRBV7-9 to TRBJ2-7; D perhaps matches TRBD1 (7 bases). Germline CDR1 is SEHNR and CDR2 is FQNEAQ (reference sequence). Trimming took 5 bases from V and 4 from J, leaving 18 bases between them. There are 15 residues in the CDR3. CDR3: CASSQGGGLGYEQYF. The CDR3 region has the DNA TGTGCCAGCAGCCAGGGGGGCGGCCTCGGGTACGAGCAGTACTTC.

This chain uses TRBV5-1 with TRBJ2-2; D perhaps matches TRBD2 (5 bases). Between the trimmed V and J ends, which lost 1 base and 5 bases, there was a span of 15 bases. The CDR3 consists of 16 residues. Germline lookup yields CDR1 SGHRS and CDR2 YFSETQ. This CDR3 is CASSLIAGVETGELFF. The CDR3 region has the DNA TGCGCCAGCAGCTTGATAGCCGGGGTAGAGACCGGGGAGCTGTTTTTT.

V and J are TRBV7-2 and TRBJ2-5; D is ambiguous. Germline CDR1 SGHTA, CDR2 FQGNSA. Trimming shortened V by 3 bases and J by 2 bases, and 7 bases separated the two germline ends. The CDR3 sequence is 13 residues long. CDR3 in amino acids: CASSFDGQETQYF. CDR3 nucleotide sequence: TGTGCCAGCAGCTTTGACGGGCAAGAGACCCAGTACTTC.

Only a few counts were recorded for this clonotype. J is TRBJ2-1 and V is TRBV27, with 14 bases identical to TRBD2. Germline CDR1 reads MNHEY; CDR2 reads SMNVEV (reference sequence). This CDR3 contains 19 residues. The ends lost 4 bases at V and 2 bases at J; junction bases unmatched: 10. DNA of the CDR3: TGTGCCAGCAGTTCACCGACTAGCGGGGGGGCCCTTCCCTACAATGAGCAGTTCTTC. It is translated as CASSSPTSGGALPYNEQFF.

The chain recombines TRBV7-8 with TRBJ2-1, with D perhaps matching TRBD1 (6 bases). This CDR3 has 17 amino acids. The germline V gene encodes CDR1 SGHVS and CDR2 FQNEAQ. Between the trimmed V and J ends, which lost 5 bases and 6 bases, there was a span of 23 bases. The DNA of the CDR3 is TGTGCCAGCAGCGACAACGCCGGGACACCCTTCTCCAATGAGCAGTTCTTC. Its translation is CASSDNAGTPFSNEQFF.

The V and J genes are TRBV5-1 and TRBJ2-7, with TRBD2 matching over 10 bases. With V trimmed by 4 bases and J by 2 bases, 9 bases remained unmatched. Germline CDR1 SGHRS, CDR2 YFSETQ. The CDR3 has 16 residues. Here the CDR3 DNA reads TGCGCCAGCAGCCCAACCCCCGGACTAGCGGCCTACGAGCAGTACTTC. Its translation: CASSPTPGLAAYEQYF.

This chain connects TRBV20-1 to TRBJ2-1; TRBD2 matches 12 bases. This CDR3 is built from 19 residues. V trimming: 4 bases; J trimming: 0 bases; junction bases outside the gene matches: 13. CDR1 and CDR2 from the germline V gene are DFQATT and SNEGSKA (reference sequence). CDR3 sequence reads: CSATSVGLAGKSSYNEQFF. The CDR3 DNA reads TGCAGTGCTACCTCCGTCGGACTAGCGGGGAAGAGCTCCTACAATGAGCAGTTCTTC.

In this sample, this clonotype turned up a few times. The CDR3 reads CASSLLQAYGYTF. The DNA of the CDR3 is TGTGCCAGCAGCTTGTTACAGGCCTATGGCTACACCTTC. This chain joins TRBV5-6 and TRBJ1-2; a weak D match, TRBD1 (5 bases). Trimming stripped 1 base from V and 4 bases from J, with 8 bases between. Germline V gene lookup returns CDR1 SGHDT and CDR2 YYEEEE. The CDR3 length is 13 residues.

This chain joins TRBV20-1 and TRBJ2-1; 8 nucleotides match TRBD2. The CDR3 totals 14 residues. CDR1 and CDR2 (germline): DFQATT, SNEGSKA (reference sequence). Losses at the gene ends were 4 bases for V and 6 bases for J; bases not matched to a gene: 8. CDR3 protein: CSAKRGGPTNEQFF. The CDR3 region has the DNA TGCAGTGCTAAACGGGGGGGCCCCACCAATGAGCAGTTCTTC.

This clonotype was seen a handful of times. The gene calls are TRBV30 and TRBJ2-7, with 7 nucleotides matching TRBD2. CDR3 length: 15 residues. Germline lookup yields CDR1 GTSNPN and CDR2 SVGIG (reference sequence). Trimming took 0 bases from V and 3 from J; bases not matched to a gene: 8. Written as DNA, the CDR3 is TGTGCCTGGAGTGTACGGGGAGCGGGATTCTACGAGCAGTACTTC. Protein sequence: CAWSVRGAGFYEQYF.

The table lists this clonotype with a few counts. This chain joins TRBV12-3 or TRBV12-4 and TRBJ2-2, with D perhaps given as TRBD1 or TRBD2 (6 bases each). The CDR3 is made up of 13 amino acids. Deletions cut 8 bases from V and 5 bases from J, with 12 bases between. CDR3 DNA: TGTGCCAGCCATAGGGGGGTAACCGGGGAGCTGTTTTTT. Protein: CASHRGVTGELFF.

This clonotype was observed at least ten times. The gene calls are TRBV28 and TRBJ1-5; the D is unclear. From germline, CDR1 is MDHEN and CDR2 SYDVKM. The CDR3 has 12 amino acids. V was pared by 5 bases and J by 7 bases, with 9 bases between. The CDR3 loop reads CASSLLGQPQHF. The CDR3 DNA sequence: TGTGCCAGCAGTCTCTTAGGACAGCCCCAGCATTTT.

This clonotype has only a few counts. The chain carries TRBV12-3 or TRBV12-4 and TRBJ1-4, with D perhaps TRBD1 (6 bases). V lost 7 bases, J lost 3 bases, and 15 bases lay in between. The CDR3 is 15 amino acids. CDR3 nucleotide sequence: TGTGCCAGCACCGCTCAGGGGCGGCCTAATGAAAAACTGTTTTTT. The encoded protein is CASTAQGRPNEKLFF.